This TCR beta chain stems from a study of shared T cell receptors in the human thymus. TCRdb keeps only in-frame clones here, not all; method: immunoSEQ multiplex PCR. The data show hundreds of thousands of clones, around 87% seen once. With 4 bases clipped from V and 4 bases from J, the junction kept 1 base outside the gene matches. CDR3 length equals 12 residues. The germline V gene has CDR1 SNHLY and CDR2 FYNNEI. Concerning this clone: The same CDR3 also results from other DNA sequences found in this sample.

The sample also formed part of further work on human thymus T cells. As that study records: In unrelated individuals, thymic repertoires overlapped highly, according to related research.

Sequenced sample: thymocytes. This chain uses TRBV2 with TRBJ2-7, with 7 bases lining up with TRBD2. This TCR was sampled from a boy younger than two with a congenital heart defect. The CDR3 is CASSGGGYEQYF. The DNA of the CDR3 is TGTGCCAGCAGTGGGGGGGGGTACGAGCAGTACTTC.